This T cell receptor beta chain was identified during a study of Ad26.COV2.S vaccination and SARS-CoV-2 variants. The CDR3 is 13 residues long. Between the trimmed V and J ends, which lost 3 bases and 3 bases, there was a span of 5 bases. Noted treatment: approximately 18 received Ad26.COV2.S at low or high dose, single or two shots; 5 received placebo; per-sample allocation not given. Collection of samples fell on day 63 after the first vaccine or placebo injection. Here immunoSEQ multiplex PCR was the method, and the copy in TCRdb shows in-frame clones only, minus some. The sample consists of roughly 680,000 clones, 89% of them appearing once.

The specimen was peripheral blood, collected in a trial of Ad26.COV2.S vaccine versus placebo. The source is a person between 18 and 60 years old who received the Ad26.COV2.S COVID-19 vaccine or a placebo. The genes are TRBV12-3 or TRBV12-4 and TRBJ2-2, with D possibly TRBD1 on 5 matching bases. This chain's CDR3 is CASSFRDTGELFF. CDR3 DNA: TGTGCCAGCAGTTTCAGGGACACCGGGGAGCTGTTTTTT.